The 32 T cell receptor beta chains below were found in one sample sequenced in a study of control samples from healthy donors and cancer patients. Produced via immunoSEQ multiplex PCR; TCRdb's table is partial and in-frame only. The data show approximately 28,000 clones, 90% to 95% seen once. Material: PBMCs. Source of these receptors: a man between 45 and 60 years old with lung cancer.

This chain uses TRBV19 with TRBJ1-2; 7 bases match TRBD1. After removal of 6 bases from V and 1 base from J, the junction contained 14 bases not matched to a gene. CDR1 and CDR2 (germline): LNHDA, SQIVND (reference sequence). CDR3 size: 17 residues. The CDR3 sequence is CASSPRPGDSINYGYTF. In DNA, the CDR3 is TGTGCCAGTAGCCCCAGGCCCGGGGACAGCATTAACTATGGCTACACCTTC.

The genes are TRBV3-1 (or the pseudogene TRBV3-2) and TRBJ1-4; D not certain. CDR1 LGHDT and CDR2 YNNKEL come from the germline V gene (reference sequence). The CDR3 is made up of 13 amino acids. V shed 4 bases and J shed 4 bases, with 7 bases lying between them. Here the CDR3 DNA reads TGTGCCAGCAGCCCCGGGGATAATGAAAAACTGTTTTTT. It specifies CASSPGDNEKLFF.

V usage is TRBV5-1 and J usage is TRBJ1-1, with D hard to call. CDR1 and CDR2 from the germline V gene are SGHRS and YFSETQ. Trimming left V 3 bases short and J 3 bases short, with 12 bases between. The CDR3 extends over 14 amino acids. Here the CDR3 DNA reads TGCGCCAGCAGCTCGGATTTTGAGGACACTGAAGCTTTCTTT. It translates to CASSSDFEDTEAFF.

The chain has TRBV7-8 and TRBJ2-3, with 8 bases identical to TRBD2. Germline trimming cut 3 bases from V and 4 bases from J; bases unmatched to any gene: 3. CDR1 SGHVS and CDR2 FQNEAQ come from the germline V gene. This CDR3 has 14 amino acids. CDR3 protein: CASSFSGDADTQYF. The DNA for the CDR3 is TGTGCCAGCAGCTTTAGCGGGGATGCAGATACGCAGTATTTT.

The V gene is TRBV28, the J gene TRBJ1-1; 7 bases map to TRBD1. This CDR3 has 15 amino acids. The germline CDR1 and CDR2 sequences are MDHEN and SYDVKM. V trimming: 9 bases; J trimming: 0 bases; junction bases outside the gene matches: 10. The CDR3 loop reads CASKGGTAMNTEAFF. The CDR3, as DNA: TGTGCCAGTAAGGGCGGGACAGCTATGAACACTGAAGCTTTCTTT.

The chain carries TRBV7-9 and TRBJ1-5; D perhaps matches TRBD1 (5 bases). This CDR3 region has 16 residues. Trimming stripped 1 base from V and 2 bases from J, with 12 bases between. Germline V gives CDR1 SEHNR, CDR2 FQNEAQ (reference sequence). Here the CDR3 DNA reads TGTGCCAGCAGCTTAGGGGGCGAGGGTGGCAATCAGCCCCAGCATTTT. This encodes CASSLGGEGGNQPQHF.

The V and J genes are TRBV6-4 and TRBJ2-1; 9 bases are a match to TRBD2. J gave up 5 bases and V 4 bases, and 12 bases lay outside the gene matches. Germline CDR1 MRHNA, CDR2 SNTAGT. The length of the CDR3 is 17 residues. As DNA, the CDR3 is TGTGCCAGCAGTGTTCTCCCCGGGACTAGCTTTGACAATGAGCAGTTCTTC. Its translation is CASSVLPGTSFDNEQFF.

The chain employs TRBV6-1 and TRBJ2-1; TRBD1 aligns across 7 bases. The CDR3 is 11 residues long. Germline trimming cut 8 bases from V and 9 bases from J; bases unmatched to any gene: 4. Looked up from germline, CDR1 is MNHNS and CDR2 is SASEGT. The CDR3 protein is CASGQGVEQFF. In nucleotides, the CDR3 is TGTGCCAGCGGTCAGGGGGTTGAGCAGTTCTTC.

As to this clone: The same CDR3 can be traced to other DNA sequences in this sample. The rearrangement uses TRBV6-6 and TRBJ1-2, with no clear D. CDR3 size: 14 residues. CDR1 and CDR2 (germline): MNHNY, SVGAGI (reference sequence). V was clipped by 1 base and J by 0 bases, with 6 bases between them. CDR3 loop: CASSYFKANYGYTF. The CDR3 DNA reads TGTGCCAGCAGTTACTTTAAGGCTAACTATGGCTACACCTTC.

The CDR3 region has the DNA TGTGCCAGCAGCCCCAGTCCGAGGGAGGACGAGCAGTACTTC. Amino acids: CASSPSPREDEQYF. This chain links TRBV3-1 (or the pseudogene TRBV3-2) with TRBJ2-7; TRBD2 is a possible D gene (6 bases). V was trimmed by 4 bases and J by 5 bases, leaving 15 bases between them. Germline values: CDR1 LGHDT, CDR2 YNNKEL (reference sequence). The CDR3 totals 14 residues.

The chain combines TRBV15 with TRBJ1-2; 9 positions agree with TRBD1. Germline V CDR1 and CDR2: LNHNV, YYDKDF (reference sequence). The CDR3 has 12 amino acids. V gave up 0 bases and J gave up 14 bases; unmatched junction bases: 4. The CDR3 nucleotides read TGTGCCACCAGCAGAGACCGGGACAGGGTAACCTTC. It specifies CATSRDRDRVTF.

The CDR3 nucleotides are TGTGCCAGTAGCCCCCCAAACATAAATCAGCCCCAGCATTTT. The encoded protein is CASSPPNINQPQHF. The chain uses TRBV19 and TRBJ1-5, with D unresolved. Germline values: CDR1 LNHDA, CDR2 SQIVND (reference sequence). The CDR3 loop spans 14 amino acids. The V gene lost 6 bases and the J gene lost 4 bases, with 13 bases spanning the gap.

CDR3 residues: CASRMQTTNTGELFF. The CDR3 nucleotides read TGCGCCAGCAGGATGCAGACGACGAACACCGGGGAGCTGTTTTTT. The chain links TRBV5-1 to TRBJ2-2, with D unresolved. V was clipped by 5 bases and J by 0 bases, with 11 bases between them. Germline assignment: CDR1 SGHRS and CDR2 YFSETQ. This CDR3 is 15 amino acids long.

This clone was detected only once. The rearrangement uses TRBV6-5 and TRBJ1-1, with unresolved D. The CDR3 loop spans 13 amino acids. Trimming took off 11 bases at V and 2 bases at J, with 15 bases between the two ends. Per germline, CDR1 MNHEY and CDR2 SVGAGI. The CDR3 region has the DNA TGTGCCTCCCTGAGGAGCGTTAACACTGAAGCTTTCTTT. Its protein is CASLRSVNTEAFF.

The chain joins TRBV30 to TRBJ1-2; no definite D call. V gave up 6 bases and J gave up 8 bases, with 16 bases separating them. The CDR3 extends over 12 amino acids. In germline, CDR1 is GTSNPN, CDR2 SVGIG (reference sequence). The CDR3 protein is CACRLSDLGYTF. CDR3 DNA: TGTGCCTGTCGCCTCTCCGACCTAGGCTACACCTTC.

The chain employs TRBV19 and TRBJ1-1, with D possibly TRBD1 on 5 matching bases. Per germline, CDR1 LNHDA and CDR2 SQIVND (reference sequence). The length of the CDR3 is 15 residues. V shed 8 bases and J shed 1 base, with 17 bases lying between them. Here the CDR3 reads CASRGGGSGNTEAFF. DNA for the CDR3: TGTGCCAGTCGGGGGGGTGGCAGTGGGAACACTGAAGCTTTCTTT.

The chain combines TRBV14 with TRBJ2-1; 11 nucleotides line up with TRBD1. Germline CDR1 is SGHDN and CDR2 is FVKESK. V shed 8 bases, J shed 6 bases, and the junction held 3 bases outside the gene matches. The CDR3 is 13 residues long. The CDR3 DNA follows: TGTGCCAGCGGACAGGGGGCGGGCAATGAGCAGTTCTTC. Amino acids: CASGQGAGNEQFF.

This chain joins TRBV7-8 and TRBJ1-1, with a possible D match to TRBD1 (5 bases). Germline V lookup: CDR1 SGHVS, CDR2 FQNEAQ. CDR3 size: 13 residues. V lost 4 bases and J lost 10, with 16 bases in between. Here the CDR3 DNA reads TGTGCCAGCAGCTCTTCAGGGTTTAGGGGAGCTTTCTTT. Its translation: CASSSSGFRGAFF.

The rearrangement joins TRBV11-1 to TRBJ2-5, with D unclear. Trimming removed 1 base at V and 1 base at J, with 10 bases between. Germline CDR1 reads SGHAT; CDR2 reads FQDESV (reference sequence). This CDR3 spans 15 amino acids. The CDR3 DNA reads as TGTGCCAGCAGCTTAGAAGAGTGGATCCAAGAGACCCAGTACTTC. This translates into CASSLEEWIQETQYF.

The CDR3 DNA reads TGCGCCAGCAGCGCGAGTACCGGGGGAACAGATACGCAGTATTTT. Amino acids: CASSASTGGTDTQYF. The chain uses TRBV5-1 and TRBJ2-3; weak D call: TRBD2 (6 bases). This CDR3 is 15 amino acids long. Germline-derived CDR1 and CDR2 are SGHRS and YFSETQ. The ends were cut back, 4 bases at V and 3 bases at J, with 15 bases in the middle.

The J gene is TRBJ2-6, the V gene TRBV7-8; D ambiguous. Trimming took off 5 bases at V and 2 bases at J, with 10 bases between the two ends. The CDR3 is 15 residues long. CDR1 and CDR2 (germline): SGHVS, FQNEAQ. For the CDR3, the DNA is TGTGCCAGCAGCCCCCCCACGGCTGGGGCCAACGTCCTGACTTTC. Translation gives CASSPPTAGANVLTF.

The rearrangement uses TRBV4-3 and TRBJ2-5, with D possibly TRBD2 on 7 matching bases. Germline-derived CDR1 and CDR2 are LGHNA and YSLEER. CDR3 length equals 17 residues. V gave up 2 bases and J gave up 4 bases, with 20 bases separating them. The CDR3 coding sequence is TGCGCCAGCAGCCAATCGCCCAAGGGAAGGGGGGGAGAGACCCAGTACTTC. Amino acids: CASSQSPKGRGGETQYF.

This clone was counted once. V usage is TRBV11-1 and J usage is TRBJ2-1; 8 nucleotides agree with TRBD1. This CDR3 region has 15 residues. Unmatched junction bases numbered 8, after V lost 5 bases and J lost 5 bases. Germline loops: CDR1 SGHAT, CDR2 FQDESV (reference sequence). CDR3 protein: CASSAGQESHNEQFF. The DNA for the CDR3 is TGTGCCAGCAGCGCGGGACAGGAGTCCCACAATGAGCAGTTCTTC.

The chain has TRBV6-5 and TRBJ1-6; D is perhaps TRBD1 (6 bases). CDR1 and CDR2 (germline): MNHEY, SVGAGI. There are 12 residues in the CDR3. Deletions cut 5 bases from V and 11 bases from J, with 10 bases between. The CDR3 bases are TGTGCCAGCAGTCAGACAGGTCCACCCCTCCACTTT. Its translation is CASSQTGPPLHF.

This clone was recorded only once. This chain connects TRBV7-9 to TRBJ2-1, with D perhaps matching TRBD2 (6 bases). V was cut by 3 bases and J by 8 bases, with 17 bases left in between. Per the germline V gene, CDR1 is SEHNR and CDR2 is FQNEAQ (reference sequence). This CDR3 is 15 amino acids long. The CDR3 sequence is CASSFSRRGGDEQFF. The CDR3 region has the DNA TGTGCCAGCAGCTTCTCCCGGCGGGGTGGCGATGAGCAGTTCTTC.

The chain employs TRBV9 and TRBJ2-6; the D is unclear. This CDR3 region has 15 residues. Germline assignment: CDR1 SGDLS and CDR2 YYNGEE. V was trimmed by 0 bases and J by 4 bases, leaving 8 bases between them. This CDR3 reads CASSVVGSGANVLTF. In nucleotides, the CDR3 is TGTGCCAGCAGCGTAGTGGGATCCGGGGCCAACGTCCTGACTTTC.

The rearrangement links TRBV6-5 to TRBJ2-7; D is undetermined. Trimming shortened V by 6 bases and J by 2 bases, and 14 bases separated the two germline ends. Germline-derived CDR1 and CDR2 are MNHEY and SVGAGI. The length of the CDR3 is 14 residues. Here the CDR3 DNA reads TGTGCCAGCAGGAGCGCCAGTAACCCCTACGAGCAGTACTTC. Protein: CASRSASNPYEQYF.

V usage is TRBV19 and J usage is TRBJ2-5, with a weak D call TRBD2 (6 bases). This CDR3 has 15 amino acids. The germline gives CDR1 LNHDA, CDR2 SQIVND (reference sequence). V was trimmed by 0 bases and J by 5 bases, leaving 13 bases between them. The CDR3 coding sequence is TGTGCCAGTAGTATAGATTTGGCAGGGAGGGAGACCCAGTACTTC. Protein sequence: CASSIDLAGRETQYF. Together with reference TRBV19 and TRBJ2-5, the CDR3 gives the full variable domain: DGGITQSPKYLFRKEGQNVTLSCEQNLNHDAMYWYRQDPGQGLRLIYYSQIVNDFQKGDIAEGYSVSREKKESFPLTVTSAQKNPTAFYLCASSIDLAGRETQYFGPGTRLLVL.

The genes are TRBV28 and TRBJ1-1; a weak D match, TRBD1 (6 bases). The CDR3 extends over 15 amino acids. V was pared by 7 bases and J by 0 bases, with 15 bases between. Germline V gene sequence: CDR1 MDHEN, CDR2 SYDVKM. The DNA of the CDR3 is TGTGCCAGCACCCCCCCAGGGGAACTGAACACTGAAGCTTTCTTT. Protein product: CASTPPGELNTEAFF. Drawing the rest from reference TRBV28 and TRBJ1-1, the complete variable domain is DVKVTQSSRYLVKRTGEKVFLECVQDMDHENMFWYRQDPGLGLRLIYFSYDVKMKEKGDIPEGYSVSREKKERFSLILESASTNQTSMYLCASTPPGELNTEAFFGQGTRLTVV.

This chain connects TRBV18 to TRBJ2-2, with TRBD1 matching 8 bases. The CDR3 is 17 amino acids. V lost 5 bases and J lost 5; bases outside the gene matches: 13. Per the germline V gene, CDR1 is KGHSH and CDR2 is LQKENI. CDR3 in amino acids: CASSSTGATTGTGELFF. CDR3 coding DNA: TGTGCCAGCTCATCGACAGGGGCCACCACGGGGACCGGGGAGCTGTTTTTT.

The chain combines TRBV13 with TRBJ2-3, with a weak D call TRBD2 (6 bases). The CDR3 spans 16 residues. V lost 4 bases, J lost 6 bases, and 20 bases lay in between. Germline V lookup: CDR1 PRHDT, CDR2 FYEKMQ (reference sequence). The CDR3 reads CASSWRDVGPRDTQYF. The CDR3 DNA is TGTGCCAGCAGCTGGCGGGACGTAGGTCCTCGGGATACGCAGTATTTT.

This clone was detected once. The V and J genes are TRBV6-6 and TRBJ1-5, with a possible D match to TRBD1 (5 bases). Trimming took 8 bases from V and 6 from J, leaving 11 bases between them. In germline, CDR1 is MNHNY, CDR2 SVGAGI (reference sequence). This CDR3 comprises 12 residues. CDR3 in DNA: TGTGCCAGCGGGGGAACGGGTCAGCCCCAGCATTTT. The encoded protein is CASGGTGQPQHF.